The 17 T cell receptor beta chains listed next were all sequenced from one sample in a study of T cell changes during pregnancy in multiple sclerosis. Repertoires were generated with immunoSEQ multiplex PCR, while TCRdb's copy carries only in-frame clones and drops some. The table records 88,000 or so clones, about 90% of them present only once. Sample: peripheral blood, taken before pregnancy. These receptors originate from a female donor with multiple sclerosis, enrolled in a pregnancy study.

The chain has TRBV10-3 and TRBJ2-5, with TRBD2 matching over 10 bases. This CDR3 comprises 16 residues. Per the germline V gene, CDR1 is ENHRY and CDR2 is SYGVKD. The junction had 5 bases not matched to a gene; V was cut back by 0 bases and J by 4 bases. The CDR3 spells CAISESLAGVAETQYF. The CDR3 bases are TGTGCCATCAGTGAGTCGCTAGCGGGGGTCGCAGAGACCCAGTACTTC.

The CDR3 DNA follows: TGTGCCAGCAGCCACCTTGGAGGGGTAGAGACCCAGTACTTC. It encodes CASSHLGGVETQYF. The chain carries TRBV11-2 and TRBJ2-5; a weak D match, TRBD2 (6 bases). The V end was cut by 5 bases, the J end by 4 bases, with 14 bases between. The length of the CDR3 is 14 residues. CDR1 is SGHAT and CDR2 is FQNNGV in the germline V gene.

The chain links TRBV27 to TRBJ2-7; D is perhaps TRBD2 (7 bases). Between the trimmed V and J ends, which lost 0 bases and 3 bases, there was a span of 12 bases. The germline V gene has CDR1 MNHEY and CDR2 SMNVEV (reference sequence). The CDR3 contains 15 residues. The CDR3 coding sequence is TGTGCCAGCAGTTTATCGGGAGGGGGGGGCTACGAGCAGTACTTC. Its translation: CASSLSGGGGYEQYF.

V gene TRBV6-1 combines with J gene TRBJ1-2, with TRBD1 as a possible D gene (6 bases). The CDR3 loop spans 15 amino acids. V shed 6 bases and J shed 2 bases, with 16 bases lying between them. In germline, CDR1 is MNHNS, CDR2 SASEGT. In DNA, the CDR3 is TGTGCCAGCAGCGTACTATCTACAGGGAACTATGGCTACACCTTC. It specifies CASSVLSTGNYGYTF.

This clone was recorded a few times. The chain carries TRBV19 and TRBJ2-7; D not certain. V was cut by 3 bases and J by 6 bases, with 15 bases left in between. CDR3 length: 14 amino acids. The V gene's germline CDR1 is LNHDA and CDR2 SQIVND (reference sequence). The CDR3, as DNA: TGTGCCAGTAGTATGAGTCCCCGTGCTGGCGAGCAGTACTTC. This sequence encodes CASSMSPRAGEQYF.

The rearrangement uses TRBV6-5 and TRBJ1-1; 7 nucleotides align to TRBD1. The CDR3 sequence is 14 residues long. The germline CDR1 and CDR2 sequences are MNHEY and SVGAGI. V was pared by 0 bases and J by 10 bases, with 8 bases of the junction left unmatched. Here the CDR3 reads CASSYSVTGRAAFF. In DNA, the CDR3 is TGTGCCAGCAGTTACTCGGTGACAGGGCGTGCAGCTTTCTTT.

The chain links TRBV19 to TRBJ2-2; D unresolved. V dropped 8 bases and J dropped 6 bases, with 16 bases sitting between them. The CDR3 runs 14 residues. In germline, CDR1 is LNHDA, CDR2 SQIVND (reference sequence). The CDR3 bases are TGTGCCAGTCGAGGTGTACTGGTGGCCGGGGAGCTGTTTTTT. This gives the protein CASRGVLVAGELFF.

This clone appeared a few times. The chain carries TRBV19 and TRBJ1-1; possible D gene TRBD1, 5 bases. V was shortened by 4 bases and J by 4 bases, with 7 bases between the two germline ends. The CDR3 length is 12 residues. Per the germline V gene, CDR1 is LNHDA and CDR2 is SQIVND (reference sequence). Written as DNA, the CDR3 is TGTGCCAGTAGTACTCAGGGCACTGAAGCTTTCTTT. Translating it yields CASSTQGTEAFF.

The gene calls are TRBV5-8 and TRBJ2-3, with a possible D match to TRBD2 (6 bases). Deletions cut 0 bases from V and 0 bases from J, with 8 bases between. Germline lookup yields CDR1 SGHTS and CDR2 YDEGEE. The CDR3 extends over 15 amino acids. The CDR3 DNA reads TGTGCCAGCAGCTTGGGGGGGAGGAGCACAGATACGCAGTATTTT. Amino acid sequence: CASSLGGRSTDTQYF.

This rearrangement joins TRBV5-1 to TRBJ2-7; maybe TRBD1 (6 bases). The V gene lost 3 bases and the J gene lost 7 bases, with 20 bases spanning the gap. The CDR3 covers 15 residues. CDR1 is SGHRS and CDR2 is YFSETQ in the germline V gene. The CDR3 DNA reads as TGCGCCAGCAGCTGGCCGTCAGACAGGCCGGGGGAGCAGTACTTC. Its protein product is CASSWPSDRPGEQYF.

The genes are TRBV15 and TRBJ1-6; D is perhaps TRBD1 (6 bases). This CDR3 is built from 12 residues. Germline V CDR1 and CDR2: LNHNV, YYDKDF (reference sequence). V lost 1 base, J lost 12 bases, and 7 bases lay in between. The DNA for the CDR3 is TGTGCCACCAGCAGAGGGGGGCGACCCCTCCACTTT. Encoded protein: CATSRGGRPLHF.

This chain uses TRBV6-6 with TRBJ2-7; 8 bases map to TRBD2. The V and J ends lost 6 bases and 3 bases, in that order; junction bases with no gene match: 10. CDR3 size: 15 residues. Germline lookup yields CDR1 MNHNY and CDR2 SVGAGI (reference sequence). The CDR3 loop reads CASSTGGVVGYEQYF. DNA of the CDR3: TGTGCCAGCAGCACCGGGGGGGTGGTGGGCTACGAGCAGTACTTC.

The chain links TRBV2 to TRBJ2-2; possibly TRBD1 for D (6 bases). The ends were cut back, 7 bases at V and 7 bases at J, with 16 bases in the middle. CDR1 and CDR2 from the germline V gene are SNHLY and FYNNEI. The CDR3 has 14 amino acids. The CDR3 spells CASNYRGWNGELFF. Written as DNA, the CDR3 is TGTGCCAGCAATTATAGGGGGTGGAACGGGGAGCTGTTTTTT.

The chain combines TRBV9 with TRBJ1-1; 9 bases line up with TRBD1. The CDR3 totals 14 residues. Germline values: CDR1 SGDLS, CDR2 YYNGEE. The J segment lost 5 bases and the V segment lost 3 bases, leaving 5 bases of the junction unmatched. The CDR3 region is CASSALGTGTEAFF. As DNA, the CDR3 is TGTGCCAGCAGCGCTCTCGGGACAGGGACTGAAGCTTTCTTT.

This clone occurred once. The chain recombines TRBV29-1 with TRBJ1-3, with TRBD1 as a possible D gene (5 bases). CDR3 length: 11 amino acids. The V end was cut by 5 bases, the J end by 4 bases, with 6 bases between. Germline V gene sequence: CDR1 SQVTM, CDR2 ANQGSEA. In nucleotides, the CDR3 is TGCAGCGTTCCAGGGGGAAACACCATATATTTT. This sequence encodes CSVPGGNTIYF.

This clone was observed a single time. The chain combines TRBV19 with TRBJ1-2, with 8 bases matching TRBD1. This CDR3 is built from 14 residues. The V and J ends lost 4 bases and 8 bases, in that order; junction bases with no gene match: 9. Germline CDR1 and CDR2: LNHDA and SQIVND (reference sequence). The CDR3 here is CASSTGGDSSGYTF. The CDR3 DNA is TGTGCCAGTAGTACAGGGGGCGATTCAAGCGGCTACACCTTC.

DNA for the CDR3: TGTGCCAGCAGCTTAGGGTGGGGGGACACTGAAGCTTTCTTT. It yields the protein CASSLGWGDTEAFF. The chain uses TRBV7-3 and TRBJ1-1; the D gene is possibly TRBD1 (5 bases). V gave up 2 bases and J gave up 3 bases, with 10 bases separating them. The CDR3 has 14 amino acids. In germline, CDR1 is SGHTA, CDR2 FQGTGA.